Shown below are 18 T cell receptor beta chains from a single sample sequenced in a study of blood T cell repertoires in COVID-19. Sequencing used immunoSEQ multiplex PCR; TCRdb keeps in-frame clones, though not all of them. The profile shows 35,000 to 40,000 clones, around 80% of them singletons. Sequencing was performed on peripheral blood. The receptor set was obtained from a man in his 70s with acute or convalescent COVID-19.

The chain links TRBV9 to TRBJ2-7, with 11 positions matching TRBD2. The CDR3 runs 17 residues. Germline CDR1 and CDR2: SGDLS and YYNGEE. The ends lost 0 bases at V and 1 base at J; junction bases unmatched: 6. CDR3 sequence (DNA): TGTGCCAGCAGCGTAGCCCCAGGGACTAGCGGTTCCTACGAGCAGTACTTC. It specifies CASSVAPGTSGSYEQYF.

This chain links TRBV6-5 with TRBJ1-2; 10 bases fit TRBD1. Germline V gives CDR1 MNHEY, CDR2 SVGAGI. The CDR3 is 15 amino acids. V lost 4 bases to trimming and J lost 8 bases; unmatched junction nucleotides: 10. The CDR3 DNA reads TGTGCCAGCAGTTTGTCCGGGACAGGGGTTCGCGGCTACACCTTC. Its protein is CASSLSGTGVRGYTF.

This clone turned up a few times. DNA of the CDR3: TGTGCCAGCAGTGAAGGACAGGCAGGGGAGACCCAGTACTTC. It specifies CASSEGQAGETQYF. This chain links TRBV2 with TRBJ2-5, with D perhaps matching TRBD1 (6 bases). V lost 1 base to trimming and J lost 5 bases, with 11 bases between them. CDR3 size: 14 residues. Germline values: CDR1 SNHLY, CDR2 FYNNEI.

J is TRBJ2-6 and V is TRBV27; TRBD1 is a possible D gene (5 bases). CDR1 is MNHEY, CDR2 SMNVEV, per germline (reference sequence). The CDR3 extends over 14 amino acids. The V end was cut by 6 bases, the J end by 1 base, with 7 bases between. The CDR3 region has the DNA TGTGCCAGCAGCCCAGGGTCTGGGGCCAACGTCCTGACTTTC. Its protein product is CASSPGSGANVLTF.

This clone was observed once. The chain links TRBV18 to TRBJ1-2; TRBD1 agrees at 7 bases. The V segment lost 1 base and the J segment 8 bases; nucleotides outside the gene matches: 13. The CDR3 is 16 residues long. Germline V CDR1 and CDR2: KGHSH, LQKENI. The DNA for the CDR3 is TGTGCCAGCTCACCACAGCGACAAAGGGGGCGTGAAGGCTACACCTTC. Translation: CASSPQRQRGREGYTF.

The chain recombines TRBV2 with TRBJ2-7, with 9 nucleotides matching TRBD1. CDR3 size: 15 residues. Per germline, CDR1 SNHLY and CDR2 FYNNEI. Trimming cost V 5 bases and J 2 bases; bases outside gene matches: 7. The CDR3 loop is CASSITGTGTYEQYF. DNA of the CDR3: TGTGCCAGCAGTATCACCGGGACAGGGACCTACGAGCAGTACTTC.

The chain recombines TRBV27 with TRBJ2-6; 7 bases match TRBD2. CDR3 size: 15 residues. The V gene end was trimmed by 8 bases and the J gene end by 0 bases; junction bases not matched to a gene: 4. Germline CDR1 reads MNHEY; CDR2 reads SMNVEV (reference sequence). The CDR3 DNA is TGTGCCAGCGCCACGGGGGGCTCTGGGGCCAACGTCCTGACTTTC. Translated: CASATGGSGANVLTF. The variable domain in full, with the rest retrieved from reference TRBV27 and TRBJ2-6, is EAQVTQNPRYLITVTGKKLTVTCSQNMNHEYMSWYRQDPGLGLRQIYYSMNVEVTDKGDVPEGYKVSRKEKRNFPLILESPSPNQTSLYFCASATGGSGANVLTFGAGSRLTVL.

The rearrangement links TRBV6-2 or TRBV6-3 to TRBJ1-5, with D tentatively TRBD1 (5 bases). This CDR3 is 16 amino acids long. V was trimmed by 5 bases and J by 0 bases, leaving 14 bases between them. Germline loops: CDR1 MNHEY, CDR2 SVGEGT. CDR3: CASSISGSHSNQPQHF. In nucleotides, the CDR3 is TGTGCCAGCAGTATATCAGGGTCCCATAGCAATCAGCCCCAGCATTTT.

CDR3: CASSPGTGASLNTEAFF. The CDR3 coding sequence is TGCGCCAGCAGCCCCGGGACAGGGGCTTCTCTGAACACTGAAGCTTTCTTT. The chain combines TRBV5-1 with TRBJ1-1, with 10 bases lining up with TRBD1. CDR1 SGHRS and CDR2 YFSETQ come from the germline V gene. V shed 4 bases and J 0 bases; nucleotides not matched to a gene: 9. The CDR3 contains 17 residues.

The chain couples TRBV4-1 to TRBJ1-5; a possible D gene is TRBD1 (5 bases). Between the trimmed V and J ends, which lost 4 bases and 0 bases, there was a span of 10 bases. Germline CDR1 is MGHRA and CDR2 is YSYEKL. This CDR3 has 15 amino acids. The CDR3 loop reads CASSRQGLSNQPQHF. CDR3 coding DNA: TGCGCCAGCAGCCGCCAGGGACTTAGCAATCAGCCCCAGCATTTT.

This clone has a handful of counts. This chain links TRBV28 with TRBJ2-5, with 9 bases aligning to TRBD1. V trimming: 7 bases; J trimming: 4 bases; junction bases outside the gene matches: 10. CDR1 is MDHEN and CDR2 is SYDVKM in the germline V gene. This CDR3 has 15 residues. The CDR3 sequence: CASKLTGTGSETQYF. DNA of the CDR3: TGTGCCAGCAAGCTTACCGGGACAGGGTCAGAGACCCAGTACTTC.

The chain couples TRBV2 to TRBJ2-2, with 7 bases aligning to TRBD1. Germline V lookup: CDR1 SNHLY, CDR2 FYNNEI. The junction had 5 bases not matched to a gene; V was cut back by 5 bases and J by 2 bases. The CDR3 length is 15 residues. In nucleotides, the CDR3 is TGTGCCAGCAGTCCCGGGACAGTTAACACCGGGGAGCTGTTTTTT. As protein: CASSPGTVNTGELFF.

This chain links TRBV7-2 with TRBJ1-2, with 9 bases that match TRBD1. This CDR3 is 14 amino acids long. V lost 5 bases to trimming and J lost 8 bases; unmatched junction nucleotides: 9. The germline gives CDR1 SGHTA, CDR2 FQGNSA. This chain's CDR3 is CASSRRDREGGYTF. The CDR3, as DNA: TGTGCCAGCAGCCGCCGGGACAGGGAGGGCGGCTACACCTTC.

This clone was counted a few times. This chain uses TRBV7-8 with TRBJ1-5, with D perhaps TRBD1 (5 bases). The CDR3 length is 14 residues. V gave up 3 bases and J gave up 3 bases, with 9 bases separating them. CDR1 and CDR2 from the germline V gene are SGHVS and FQNEAQ. The CDR3 DNA reads TGTGCCAGCAGCTTTGTCAGGGACAATCAGCCCCAGCATTTT. Translation: CASSFVRDNQPQHF.

This sequence joins TRBV18 and TRBJ2-7; TRBD2 is a possible D gene (6 bases). Germline V lookup: CDR1 KGHSH, CDR2 LQKENI. This CDR3 has 13 amino acids. Trimming took off 2 bases at V and 6 bases at J, with 11 bases between the two ends. The CDR3 nucleotides are TGTGCCAGCTCACCAGGGAGGATGGGCGAGCAGTACTTC. Encoded protein: CASSPGRMGEQYF.

V gene TRBV19 combines with J gene TRBJ2-1; 7 positions agree with TRBD2. This CDR3 region has 14 residues. The germline V gene encodes CDR1 LNHDA and CDR2 SQIVND (reference sequence). The J segment lost 6 bases and the V segment lost 6 bases, leaving 8 bases of the junction unmatched. The CDR3 sequence: CASRPRGGGNEQFF. In nucleotides, the CDR3 is TGTGCCAGTAGACCTAGGGGCGGGGGCAATGAGCAGTTCTTC. Using reference TRBV19 and TRBJ2-1 for the parts outside the CDR3, the full variable domain is DGGITQSPKYLFRKEGQNVTLSCEQNLNHDAMYWYRQDPGQGLRLIYYSQIVNDFQKGDIAEGYSVSREKKESFPLTVTSAQKNPTAFYLCASRPRGGGNEQFFGPGTRLTVL.

This chain connects TRBV4-1 to TRBJ1-3; D is unresolved. The CDR3 contains 15 residues. Germline lookup yields CDR1 MGHRA and CDR2 YSYEKL. The V and J ends lost 1 base and 4 bases respectively, with 11 bases between them. CDR3 in amino acids: CASSQVSLLGNTIYF. For the CDR3, the DNA is TGCGCCAGCAGCCAAGTGAGTTTGCTCGGAAACACCATATATTTT.

CDR3 sequence: CASSSFNEKLFF. In DNA form, the CDR3 reads TGTGCCAGCAGCTCTTTTAATGAAAAACTGTTTTTT. The chain is built from TRBV7-2 and TRBJ1-4; no clear D. Between the trimmed V and J ends, which lost 4 bases and 4 bases, there was a span of 4 bases. The CDR3 is 12 residues long. Looked up from germline, CDR1 is SGHTA and CDR2 is FQGNSA.